The clone carrying this T cell receptor (beta chain) was seen a handful of times. These data are taken from a study of blood T cells in healthy people across ages. Germline-derived CDR1 and CDR2 are PRHDT and FYEKMQ (reference sequence). The CDR3 runs to 15 residues. J lost 4 bases, V lost 3 bases, and 5 bases had no gene match. Alongside a J-beta primer mix, a sample-barcoded 5' primer served in a second PCR lasting roughly 7 to 12 cycles. TCRdb reprocessed the 5' RACE reads via MiXCR and lists one record per CDR3 protein. Here the sample spans about 800,000 distinct CDR3 sequences, roughly 25% being singletons. This same sample was also taken into another study, of T cells of mothers and their children. That study reports: Each donor was one of three healthy Caucasian mothers or one of their six children.

The V gene is TRBV13, the J gene TRBJ2-5; 10 bases line up with TRBD1. The sample was blood. The receptor's source is a boy between 10 and 17 years old in good health. The CDR3 sequence: CASSFKTGGPETQYF. CDR3 DNA: TGTGCCAGCAGCTTTAAGACAGGGGGCCCAGAGACCCAGTACTTC.